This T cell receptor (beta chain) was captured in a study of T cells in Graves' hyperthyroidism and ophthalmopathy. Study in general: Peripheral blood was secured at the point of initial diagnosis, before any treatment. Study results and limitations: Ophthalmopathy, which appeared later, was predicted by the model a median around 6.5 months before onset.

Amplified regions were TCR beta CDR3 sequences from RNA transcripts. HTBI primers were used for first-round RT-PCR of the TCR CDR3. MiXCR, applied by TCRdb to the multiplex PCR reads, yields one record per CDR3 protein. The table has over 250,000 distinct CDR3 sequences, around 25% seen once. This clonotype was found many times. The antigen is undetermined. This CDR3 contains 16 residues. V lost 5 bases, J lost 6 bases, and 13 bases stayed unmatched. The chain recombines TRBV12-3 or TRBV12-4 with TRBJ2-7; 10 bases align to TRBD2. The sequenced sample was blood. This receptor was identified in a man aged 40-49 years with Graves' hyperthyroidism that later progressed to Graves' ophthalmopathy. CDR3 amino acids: CASSPPLAGVKREQYF. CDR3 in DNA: TGTGCCAGCAGTCCCCCCCTAGCGGGAGTAAAACGCGAGCAGTACTTC.